This T cell receptor (beta chain) was sequenced in a study of blood T cell repertoires in COVID-19. At the level of the study: Samples taken during acute and convalescent COVID-19 were collected in the United States, Italy and Spain. The analysed material was cDNA or gDNA that came from T cells, B-cell-depleted T cells, or PBMCs.

Germline trimming cut 4 bases from V and 2 bases from J; bases unmatched to any gene: 6. The CDR3 extends over 15 amino acids. Germline values: CDR1 SGHRS, CDR2 YFSETQ. Sequencing was performed with immunoSEQ multiplex PCR; in TCRdb, only in-frame clones are kept and a portion is missing. The sample shows 200,000 to 300,000 clones, approximately 91% of them seen only once. This TCR derives from a man younger than 40 with COVID-19, enrolled during active disease. The V call is TRBV5-1, the J call TRBJ1-5; the match to TRBD1 covers 7 bases. Sequenced sample: peripheral blood. CDR3 coding DNA: TGCGCCAGCAGCACAGGGGAAGTGGGCAATCAGCCCCAGCATTTT. This translates into CASSTGEVGNQPQHF.